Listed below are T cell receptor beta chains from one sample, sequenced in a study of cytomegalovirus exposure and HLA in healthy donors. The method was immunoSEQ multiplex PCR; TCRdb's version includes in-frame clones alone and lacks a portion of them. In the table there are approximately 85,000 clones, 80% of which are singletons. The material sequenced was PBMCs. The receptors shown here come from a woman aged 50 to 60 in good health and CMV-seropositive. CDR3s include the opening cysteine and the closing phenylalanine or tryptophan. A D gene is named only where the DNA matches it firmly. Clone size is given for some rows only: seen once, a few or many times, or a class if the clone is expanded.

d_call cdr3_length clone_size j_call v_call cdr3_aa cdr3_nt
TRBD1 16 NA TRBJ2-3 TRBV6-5 CASSYSGTGGTDTQYF TGTGCCAGCAGTTACTCTGGGACAGGGGGAACAGATACGCAGTATTTT
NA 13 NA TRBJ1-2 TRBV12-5 CASGFRGGHGYTF TGTGCTAGTGGTTTTCGGGGGGGACATGGCTACACCTTC
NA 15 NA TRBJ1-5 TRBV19 CASSMAPVRNQPQHF TGTGCCAGTAGTATGGCCCCTGTACGCAATCAGCCCCAGCATTTT
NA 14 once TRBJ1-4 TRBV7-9 CASSPHGANEKLFF TGTGCCAGCAGCCCACACGGGGCTAATGAAAAACTGTTTTTT
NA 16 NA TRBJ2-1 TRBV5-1 CASNRWVNYSYNEQFF TGCGCCAGCAATCGATGGGTAAACTACTCCTACAATGAGCAGTTCTTC
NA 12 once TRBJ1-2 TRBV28 CASSFRTGGYTF TGTGCCAGCAGTTTCAGGACTGGAGGCTACACCTTC
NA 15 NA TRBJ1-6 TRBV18 CASSPRRTENSPLHF TGTGCCAGCTCACCACGGAGGACGGAGAATTCACCCCTCCACTTT
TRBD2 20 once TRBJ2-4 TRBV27 CASSYSRRGLAGVLKNIQYF TGTGCCAGCAGTTACTCACGACGGGGACTAGCGGGAGTTCTCAAAAACATTCAGTACTTC
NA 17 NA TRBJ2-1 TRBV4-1 CASSQDEAGIMNNEQFF TGCGCCAGCAGCCAAGATGAGGCGGGGATTATGAACAATGAGCAGTTCTTC
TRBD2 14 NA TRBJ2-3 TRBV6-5 CASSRRGGSGTQYF TGTGCCAGCAGTCGCCGGGGGGGCTCAGGAACGCAGTATTTT
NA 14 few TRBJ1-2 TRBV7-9 CASSRYGPNYGYTF TGTGCCAGCAGCCGGTATGGGCCAAACTATGGCTACACCTTC
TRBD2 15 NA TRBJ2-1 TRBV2 CASSETGGPFYEQFF TGTGCCAGCAGTGAAACGGGAGGGCCCTTCTACGAGCAGTTCTTC
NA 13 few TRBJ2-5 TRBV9 CASSVETEETQYF TGTGCCAGCAGCGTAGAGACAGAAGAGACCCAGTACTTC
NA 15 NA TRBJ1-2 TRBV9 CASSVGPRQAYGYTF TGTGCCAGCAGCGTAGGCCCGCGACAGGCGTATGGCTACACCTTC
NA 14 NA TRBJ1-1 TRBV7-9 CASSQDPRVPEAFF TGTGCCAGCAGCCAAGACCCCAGGGTCCCTGAAGCTTTCTTT
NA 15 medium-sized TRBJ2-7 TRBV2 CASGEGLTAENEQYF TGTGCCAGCGGCGAGGGACTCACGGCGGAAAACGAGCAGTACTTC
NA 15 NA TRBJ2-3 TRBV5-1 CASSLVADRTDTQYF TGCGCCAGCAGCTTGGTAGCGGACCGCACAGATACGCAGTATTTT